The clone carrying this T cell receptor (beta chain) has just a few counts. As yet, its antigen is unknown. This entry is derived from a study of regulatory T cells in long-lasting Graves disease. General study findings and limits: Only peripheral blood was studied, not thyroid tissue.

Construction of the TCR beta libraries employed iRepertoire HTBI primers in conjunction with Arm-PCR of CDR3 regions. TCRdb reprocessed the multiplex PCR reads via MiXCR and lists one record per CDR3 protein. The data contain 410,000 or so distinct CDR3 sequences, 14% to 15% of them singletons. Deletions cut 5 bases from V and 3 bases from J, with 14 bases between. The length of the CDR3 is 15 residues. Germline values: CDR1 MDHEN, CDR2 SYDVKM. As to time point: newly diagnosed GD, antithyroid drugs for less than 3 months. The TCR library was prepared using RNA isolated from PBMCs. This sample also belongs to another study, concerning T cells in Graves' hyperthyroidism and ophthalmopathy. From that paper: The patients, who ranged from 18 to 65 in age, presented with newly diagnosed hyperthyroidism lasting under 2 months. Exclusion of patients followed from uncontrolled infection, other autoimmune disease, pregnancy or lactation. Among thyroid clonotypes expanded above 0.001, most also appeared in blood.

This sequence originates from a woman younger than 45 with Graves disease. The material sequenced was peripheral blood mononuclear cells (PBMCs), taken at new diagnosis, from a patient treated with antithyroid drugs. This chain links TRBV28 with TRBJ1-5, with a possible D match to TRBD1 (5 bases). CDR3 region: CASSQPGRFNQPQHF. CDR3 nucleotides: TGTGCCAGCAGTCAACCGGGACGGTTCAATCAGCCCCAGCATTTT. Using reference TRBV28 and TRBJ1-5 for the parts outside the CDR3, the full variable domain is DVKVTQSSRYLVKRTGEKVFLECVQDMDHENMFWYRQDPGLGLRLIYFSYDVKMKEKGDIPEGYSVSREKKERFSLILESASTNQTSMYLCASSQPGRFNQPQHFGDGTRLSIL.